This T cell receptor beta chain was identified in a study of T-cell memory formation after mild COVID-19. Trimming took 5 bases from V and 1 from J; bases not matched to a gene: 15. The CDR3 extends over 18 amino acids. Germline V gene data show CDR1 as SGHTA and CDR2 as FQGNSA. Each CDR3 protein gets one entry after TCRdb re-called the 5' RACE reads with MiXCR. The repertoire holds 100,000 to 150,000 distinct CDR3 sequences, with roughly 6.2% as singletons. This clonotype was observed many times. The V gene is TRBV7-2, the J gene TRBJ2-7, with TRBD2 matching 9 bases. Source material: PBMCs or a T cell subset sorted from them (not recorded which). This TCR came from an adult woman who had mild COVID-19 (a few samples of this study predate the infection). Cell type and time point are not known. The DNA for the CDR3 is TGTGCCAGCAGCACCCGGCGGGGCGGGAGGGCCGATTCCTACGAGCAGTACTTC. Translated: CASSTRRGGRADSYEQYF. The whole variable domain, remainder taken from reference TRBV7-2 and TRBJ2-7, is GAGVSQSPSNKVTEKGKDVELRCDPISGHTALYWYRQSLGQGLEFLIYFQGNSAPDKSGLPSDRFSAERTGGSVSTLTIQRTQQEDSAVYLCASSTRRGGRADSYEQYFGPGTRLTVT.